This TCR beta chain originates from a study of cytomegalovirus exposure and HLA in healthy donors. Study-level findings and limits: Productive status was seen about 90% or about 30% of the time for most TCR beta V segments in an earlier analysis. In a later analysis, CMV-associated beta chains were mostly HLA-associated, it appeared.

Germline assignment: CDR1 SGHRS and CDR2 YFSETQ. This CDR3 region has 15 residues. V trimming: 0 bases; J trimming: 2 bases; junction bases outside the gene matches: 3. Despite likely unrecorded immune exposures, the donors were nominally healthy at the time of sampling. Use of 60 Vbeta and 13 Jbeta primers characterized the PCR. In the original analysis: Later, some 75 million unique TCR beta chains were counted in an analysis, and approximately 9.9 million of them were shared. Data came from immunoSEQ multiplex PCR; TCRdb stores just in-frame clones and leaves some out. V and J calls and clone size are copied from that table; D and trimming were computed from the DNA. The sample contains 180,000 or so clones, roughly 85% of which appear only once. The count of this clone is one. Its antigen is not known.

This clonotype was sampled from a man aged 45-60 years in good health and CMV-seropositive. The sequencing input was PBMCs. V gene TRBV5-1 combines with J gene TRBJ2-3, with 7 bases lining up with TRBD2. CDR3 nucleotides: TGCGCCAGCAGCTTGGATCGGGGGGACACAGATACGCAGTATTTT. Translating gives CASSLDRGDTDTQYF. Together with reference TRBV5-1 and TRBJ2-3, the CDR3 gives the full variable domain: KAGVTQTPRYLIKTRGQQVTLSCSPISGHRSVSWYQQTPGQGLQFLFEYFSETQRNKGNFPGRFSGRQFSNSRSEMNVSTLELGDSALYLCASSLDRGDTDTQYFGPGTRLTVL.